The 15 T cell receptor beta chains listed next were all sequenced from one sample in a study of cytomegalovirus exposure and HLA in healthy donors. Only in-frame clones appear in the TCRdb table, and some are missing; sequencing was by immunoSEQ multiplex PCR. The data hold about 160,000 clones, with about 85% observed a single time. Sequenced material: PBMCs. These receptors were obtained from a man between 25 and 39 years old in good health and CMV-seropositive.

This sequence joins TRBV9 and TRBJ1-2, with D maybe TRBD1 (5 bases). CDR3 size: 15 residues. Germline V CDR1 and CDR2: SGDLS, YYNGEE. With 2 bases removed from V and 2 bases from J, the gap between germline ends came to 13 bases. The DNA of the CDR3 is TGTGCCAGCAGCGTTGGGGCCTTATCCAACTATGGCTACACCTTC. Protein: CASSVGALSNYGYTF. Based on the CDR3 plus reference TRBV9 and TRBJ1-2, the full variable domain is DSGVTQTPKHLITATGQRVTLRCSPRSGDLSVYWYQQSLDQGLQFLIQYYNGEERAKGNILERFSAQQFPDLHSELNLSSLELGDSALYFCASSVGALSNYGYTFGSGTRLTVV.

V and J are TRBV18 and TRBJ2-2, with D possibly being TRBD1 (5 bases). V lost 5 bases and J lost 6, with 7 bases in between. CDR3 length: 12 residues. Germline V CDR1 and CDR2: KGHSH, LQKENI. CDR3 sequence reads: CASSARAGELFF. The CDR3 DNA reads TGTGCCAGCTCAGCCAGGGCCGGGGAGCTGTTTTTT.

CDR3 DNA sequence: TGTGCCAGCAGCTTAGGTAGCGGGGGGCACGAGCAGTACTTC. It encodes CASSLGSGGHEQYF. The J gene is TRBJ2-7, the V gene TRBV13, with 10 bases identical to TRBD2. CDR3 size: 14 residues. Unmatched junction bases numbered 1, after V lost 0 bases and J lost 5 bases. The germline gives CDR1 PRHDT, CDR2 FYEKMQ (reference sequence).

This clone was recorded once. CDR3 sequence (DNA): TGTGCCAGCAGCTTAGGAGGGGGCTCCGAGCAGTACTTC. This translates into CASSLGGGSEQYF. The rearrangement joins TRBV7-2 to TRBJ2-7; 7 bases map to TRBD1. This CDR3 has 13 residues. V lost 1 base and J lost 6; bases outside the gene matches: 3. The germline V gene has CDR1 SGHTA and CDR2 FQGNSA.

This chain uses TRBV7-6 with TRBJ2-7; D gene ambiguous. The CDR3 covers 12 residues. The ends were cut back, 4 bases at V and 4 bases at J, with 8 bases in the middle. Germline lookup yields CDR1 SGHVS and CDR2 FNYEAQ. The CDR3 sequence is CASSSQAYEQYF. The DNA of the CDR3 is TGTGCCAGCAGCTCCCAGGCATACGAGCAGTACTTC.

The genes are TRBV5-1 and TRBJ2-3; weak D call: TRBD2 (5 bases). V was shortened by 0 bases and J by 6 bases, with 14 bases between the two germline ends. This CDR3 spans 15 amino acids. Germline V lookup: CDR1 SGHRS, CDR2 YFSETQ. The CDR3 loop is CASSLESGFMDTQYF. The CDR3 nucleotides read TGCGCCAGCAGCTTGGAGTCGGGGTTTATGGATACGCAGTATTTT.

This chain joins TRBV4-1 and TRBJ2-6; 10 bases are shared with TRBD1. Germline-derived CDR1 and CDR2 are MGHRA and YSYEKL. Unmatched junction bases numbered 9, after V lost 2 bases and J lost 2 bases. This CDR3 has 19 amino acids. CDR3 sequence: CASSQKLTGGSTGANVLTF. In DNA, the CDR3 is TGCGCCAGCAGCCAAAAACTGACAGGGGGCTCGACTGGGGCCAACGTCCTGACTTTC.

This clone was observed a few times. This sequence joins TRBV9 and TRBJ2-2, with TRBD1 identical over 10 bases. V shed 3 bases and J 4 bases; nucleotides not matched to a gene: 6. CDR1 is SGDLS, CDR2 YYNGEE, per germline. The CDR3 length is 16 residues. The CDR3 DNA follows: TGTGCCAGCAGCGGGCCGGGACAGGGGTTCACCGGGGAGCTGTTTTTT. The encoded protein is CASSGPGQGFTGELFF.

The CDR3 DNA sequence: TGTGCCAGCAGCTCGGGATTCTACGAGCAGTACTTC. Its protein is CASSSGFYEQYF. The V gene is TRBV7-2, the J gene TRBJ2-7; the D gene is possibly TRBD2 (5 bases). Deletions cut 4 bases from V and 3 bases from J, with 7 bases between. This CDR3 comprises 12 residues. Germline V gives CDR1 SGHTA, CDR2 FQGNSA.

CDR3 nucleotides: TGTGCCAGCAGCTTAGATCTGCTAGCGGGGGGTACGCAGTATTTT. It is translated as CASSLDLLAGGTQYF. The chain has TRBV7-2 and TRBJ2-3, with 11 bases aligning to TRBD2. Germline loops: CDR1 SGHTA, CDR2 FQGNSA. This CDR3 comprises 15 residues. Trimming removed 1 base from V and 8 bases from J; junction bases left unmatched: 5.

The V and J genes are TRBV11-2 and TRBJ2-2; possibly TRBD2 for D (6 bases). Trimming took 7 bases from V and 2 from J, leaving 17 bases between them. This CDR3 is 16 amino acids long. Germline V gives CDR1 SGHAT, CDR2 FQNNGV. CDR3: CASNGAGGPNTGELFF. CDR3 nucleotides: TGTGCCAGCAACGGGGCCGGGGGACCAAACACCGGGGAGCTGTTTTTT.

V usage is TRBV6-5 and J usage is TRBJ1-2; D is possibly TRBD1 (6 bases). The CDR3 totals 15 residues. The ends were cut back, 6 bases at V and 8 bases at J, with 22 bases in the middle. Germline loops: CDR1 MNHEY, CDR2 SVGAGI. Here the CDR3 DNA reads TGTGCCAGCAGGGGGGCGATGTCCTTTTGGGGAGGCTACACCTTC. The encoded protein is CASRGAMSFWGGYTF.

This clone came up once. Other DNA sequences in the same sample also yield this CDR3. This chain joins TRBV7-6 and TRBJ2-7; 7 nucleotides align to TRBD1. Germline V gives CDR1 SGHVS, CDR2 FNYEAQ. The V segment lost 1 base and the J segment 1 base; nucleotides outside the gene matches: 1. This CDR3 has 14 amino acids. The CDR3 region is CASSLGTGSYEQYF. The CDR3, as DNA: TGTGCCAGCAGCTTAGGGACAGGTTCCTACGAGCAGTACTTC.

In this sample, this clone turned up a few times. This chain connects TRBV6-5 to TRBJ2-5; TRBD1 is a possible D gene (6 bases). V lost 4 bases and J 4 bases, leaving 16 bases between the germline ends. This CDR3 is built from 15 residues. Germline V gives CDR1 MNHEY, CDR2 SVGAGI. DNA for the CDR3: TGTGCCAGCAGTTCGTCTACAGGGTCTGCAGAGACCCAGTACTTC. Its translation is CASSSSTGSAETQYF.

This clone was seen a few times. The chain recombines TRBV6-1 with TRBJ2-3, with 8 bases matching TRBD1. This CDR3 is built from 16 residues. V was pared by 4 bases and J by 3 bases, with 9 bases of the junction left unmatched. CDR1 is MNHNS, CDR2 SASEGT, per germline. The CDR3 sequence is CASSAPQGAGTDTQYF. CDR3 bases: TGTGCCAGCAGTGCTCCTCAGGGGGCTGGAACAGATACGCAGTATTTT.